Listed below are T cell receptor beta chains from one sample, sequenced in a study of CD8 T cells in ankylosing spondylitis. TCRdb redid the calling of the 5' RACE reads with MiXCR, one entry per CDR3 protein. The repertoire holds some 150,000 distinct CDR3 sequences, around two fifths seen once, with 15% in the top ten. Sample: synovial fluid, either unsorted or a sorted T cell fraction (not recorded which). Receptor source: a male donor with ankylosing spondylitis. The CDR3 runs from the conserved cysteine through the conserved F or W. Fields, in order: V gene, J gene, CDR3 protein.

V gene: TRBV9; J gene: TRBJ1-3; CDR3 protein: CASSVGSHSGNTIYF
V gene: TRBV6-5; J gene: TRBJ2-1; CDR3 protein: CASSYGETFNEQFF
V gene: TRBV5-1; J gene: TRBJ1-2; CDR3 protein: CASSQIPTDSYYGYTF
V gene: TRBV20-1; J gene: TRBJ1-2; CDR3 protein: CSVEEVFGYTF
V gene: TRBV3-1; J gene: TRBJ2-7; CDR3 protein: CASSQAASGSHEQYF
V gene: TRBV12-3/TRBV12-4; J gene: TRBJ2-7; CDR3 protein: CASSLDRVSYEQYF
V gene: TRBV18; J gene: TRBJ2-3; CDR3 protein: CASSPRIRTSSTDTQYF
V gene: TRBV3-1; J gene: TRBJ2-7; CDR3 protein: CASSRGVNNYEQYF
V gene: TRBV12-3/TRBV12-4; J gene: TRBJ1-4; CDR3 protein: CASSLRRSQTNEKLFF
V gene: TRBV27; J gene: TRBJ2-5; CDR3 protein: CASRTWGGGETQYF
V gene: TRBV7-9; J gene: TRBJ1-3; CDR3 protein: CASSLAIGGESGNTIYF
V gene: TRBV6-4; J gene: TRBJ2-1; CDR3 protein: CASSGLAGADEQFF
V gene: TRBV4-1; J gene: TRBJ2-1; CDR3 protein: CASSQPFTSGRAVKQFF
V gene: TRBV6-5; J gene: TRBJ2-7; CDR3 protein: CASSYSWDRLEEQYF
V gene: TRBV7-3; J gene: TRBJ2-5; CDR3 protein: CASSLSVVETQYF
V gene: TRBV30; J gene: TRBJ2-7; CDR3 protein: CAWDTLSYEQYF
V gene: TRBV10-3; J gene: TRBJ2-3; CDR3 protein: CANRDRGSDTQYF
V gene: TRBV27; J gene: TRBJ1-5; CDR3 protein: CASSQGGGNQPQHF
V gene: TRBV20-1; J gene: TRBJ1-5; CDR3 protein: CSATTDSPDQPQHF
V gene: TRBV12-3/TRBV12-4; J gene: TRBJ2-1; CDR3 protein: CASSPLSGGVWYEQFF
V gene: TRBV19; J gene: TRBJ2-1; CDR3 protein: CASSIGVDGYNEQFF
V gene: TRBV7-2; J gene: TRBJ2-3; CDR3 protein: CASSLGGLTDTQYF
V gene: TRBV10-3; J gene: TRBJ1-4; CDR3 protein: CAISKRGSRGEKLFF
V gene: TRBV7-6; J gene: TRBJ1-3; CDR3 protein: CASSAPPGGSGNTIYF
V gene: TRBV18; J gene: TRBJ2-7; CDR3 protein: CASSPEGARVYEQYF
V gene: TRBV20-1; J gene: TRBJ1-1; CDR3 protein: CSARNADRNTEAFF
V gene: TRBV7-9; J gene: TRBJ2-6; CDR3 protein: CASSLVGGTGANVLTF
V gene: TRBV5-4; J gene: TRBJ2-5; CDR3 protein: CASSLSSGSSGAETQYF
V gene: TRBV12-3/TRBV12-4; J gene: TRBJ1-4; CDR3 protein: CASSRNPRVLAEKLFF
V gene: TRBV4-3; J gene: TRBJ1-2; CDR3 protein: CASSQDVWQGSLGYTF
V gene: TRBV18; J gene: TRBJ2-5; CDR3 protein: CASSNRGTQYF
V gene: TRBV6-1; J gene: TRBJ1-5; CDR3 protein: CASTPPGGSNQPQHF
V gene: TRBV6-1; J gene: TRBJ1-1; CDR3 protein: CASSPSLGDGGTEAFF
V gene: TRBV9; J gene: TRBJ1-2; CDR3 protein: CASSGPRETEHNYGYTF
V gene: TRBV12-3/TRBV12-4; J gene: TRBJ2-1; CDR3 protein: CASSQDSWSSYNEQFF
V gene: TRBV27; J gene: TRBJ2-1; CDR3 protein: CASGVGTSGNNEQFF
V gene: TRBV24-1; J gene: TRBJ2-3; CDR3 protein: CATGDRDTDTQYF
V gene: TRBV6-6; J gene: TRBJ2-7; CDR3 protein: CASTTTDSYEQYF
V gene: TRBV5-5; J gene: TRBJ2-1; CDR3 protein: CASSHTGQPYYNEQFF
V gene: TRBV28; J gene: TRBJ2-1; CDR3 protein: CASSLGWLAGANEQFF
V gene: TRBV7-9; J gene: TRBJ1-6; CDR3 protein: CASSSSGRNSPLHF
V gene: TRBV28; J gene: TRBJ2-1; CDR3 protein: CASSLLGYNEQFF
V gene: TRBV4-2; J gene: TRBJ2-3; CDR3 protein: CASSHDGGGAGADTQYF
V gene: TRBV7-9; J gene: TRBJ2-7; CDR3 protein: CASTTGGGKPPYEQYF
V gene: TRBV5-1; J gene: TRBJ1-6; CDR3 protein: CASSLGGYNSPLHF
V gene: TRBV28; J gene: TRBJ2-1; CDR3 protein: CASSLGRPSSYNEQFF
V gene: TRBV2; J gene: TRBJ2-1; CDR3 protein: CTRSWDHRVPGSVYNEQFF
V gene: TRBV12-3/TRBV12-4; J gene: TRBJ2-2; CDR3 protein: CASTPGPGFPRELFF
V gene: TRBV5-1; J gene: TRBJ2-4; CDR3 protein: CASSLVGQVSYFAKNIQYF
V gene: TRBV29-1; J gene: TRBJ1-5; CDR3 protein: CSVGDRTNQPQHF
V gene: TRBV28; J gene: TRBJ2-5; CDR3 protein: CASSFPWTGSWETQYF
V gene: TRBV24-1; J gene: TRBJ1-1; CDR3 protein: CATSGTASPIEAFF
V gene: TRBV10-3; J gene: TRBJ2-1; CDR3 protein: CAISGASYNEQFF
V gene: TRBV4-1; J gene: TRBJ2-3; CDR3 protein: CASSRVAGETDTQYF
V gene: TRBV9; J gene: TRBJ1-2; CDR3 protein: CASSVGDTYGYTF